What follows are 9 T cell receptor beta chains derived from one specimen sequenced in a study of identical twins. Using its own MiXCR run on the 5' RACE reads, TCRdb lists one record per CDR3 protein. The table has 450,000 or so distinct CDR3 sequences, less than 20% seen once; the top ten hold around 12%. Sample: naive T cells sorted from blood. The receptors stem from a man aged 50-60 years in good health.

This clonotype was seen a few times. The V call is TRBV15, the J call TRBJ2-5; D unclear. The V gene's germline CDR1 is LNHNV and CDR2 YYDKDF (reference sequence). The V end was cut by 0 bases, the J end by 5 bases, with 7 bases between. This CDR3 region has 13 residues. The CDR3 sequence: CATSRDQEETQYF. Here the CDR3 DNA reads TGTGCCACCAGCAGAGATCAGGAGGAGACCCAGTACTTC.

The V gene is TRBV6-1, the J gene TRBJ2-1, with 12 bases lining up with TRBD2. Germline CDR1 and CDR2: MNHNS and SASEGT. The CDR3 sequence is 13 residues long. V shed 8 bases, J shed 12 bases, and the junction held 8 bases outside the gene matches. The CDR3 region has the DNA TGTGCCAGCCATCGACTAGCGGGAGATTTGCAGTTCTTC. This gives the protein CASHRLAGDLQFF.

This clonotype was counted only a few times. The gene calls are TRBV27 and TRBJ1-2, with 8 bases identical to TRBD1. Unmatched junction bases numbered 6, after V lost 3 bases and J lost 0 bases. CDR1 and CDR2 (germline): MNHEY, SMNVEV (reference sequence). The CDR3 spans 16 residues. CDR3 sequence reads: CASSLTGARANYGYTF. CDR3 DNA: TGTGCCAGCAGTTTGACAGGGGCACGGGCTAACTATGGCTACACCTTC.

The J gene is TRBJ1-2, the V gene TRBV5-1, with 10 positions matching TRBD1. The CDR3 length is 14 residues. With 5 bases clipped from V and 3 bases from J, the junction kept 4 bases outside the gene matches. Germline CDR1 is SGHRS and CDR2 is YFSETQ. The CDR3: CASRRQGADYGYTF. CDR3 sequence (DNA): TGCGCCAGCAGAAGACAGGGGGCCGACTATGGCTACACCTTC. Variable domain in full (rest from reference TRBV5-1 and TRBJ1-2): KAGVTQTPRYLIKTRGQQVTLSCSPISGHRSVSWYQQTPGQGLQFLFEYFSETQRNKGNFPGRFSGRQFSNSRSEMNVSTLELGDSALYLCASRRQGADYGYTFGSGTRLTVV.

The DNA of the CDR3 is TGTGCCAGCAGTTTTGAGGTACTGAACACTGAAGCTTTCTTT. This encodes CASSFEVLNTEAFF. J is TRBJ1-1 and V is TRBV28, with D unclear. Germline V gene sequence: CDR1 MDHEN, CDR2 SYDVKM. CDR3 length: 14 residues. With 3 bases removed from V and 0 bases from J, the gap between germline ends came to 8 bases.

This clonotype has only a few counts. The CDR3 nucleotides read TGTGCCAGCAGCTTGGGAGGAGGGAAGAGGAATGGCTACACCTTC. Its protein product is CASSLGGGKRNGYTF. The rearrangement uses TRBV5-6 and TRBJ1-2; D is ambiguous. Germline lookup yields CDR1 SGHDT and CDR2 YYEEEE. Trimming shortened V by 0 bases and J by 6 bases, and 15 bases separated the two germline ends. The CDR3 sequence is 15 residues long.

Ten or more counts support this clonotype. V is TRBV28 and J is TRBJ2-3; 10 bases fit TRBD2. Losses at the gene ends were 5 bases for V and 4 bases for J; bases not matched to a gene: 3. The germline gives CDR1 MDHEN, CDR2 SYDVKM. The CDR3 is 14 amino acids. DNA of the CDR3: TGTGCCAGCAGTCCCGGGACTAGCGCAGATACGCAGTATTTT. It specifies CASSPGTSADTQYF.

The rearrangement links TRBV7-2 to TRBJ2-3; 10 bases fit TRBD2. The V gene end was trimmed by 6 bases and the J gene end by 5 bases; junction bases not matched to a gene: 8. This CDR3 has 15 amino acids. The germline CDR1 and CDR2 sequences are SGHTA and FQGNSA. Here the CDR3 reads CASSERGGGVDTQYF. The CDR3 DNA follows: TGTGCCAGCAGTGAGCGGGGGGGAGGTGTAGATACGCAGTATTTT.

This chain's CDR3 is CSARDTAGRGGYTF. The CDR3, as DNA: TGCAGTGCTAGAGATACGGCGGGACGGGGAGGCTACACCTTC. This chain links TRBV20-1 with TRBJ1-2; a weak D match, TRBD1 (5 bases). The germline V and J ends were trimmed by 0 bases and 8 bases, with 16 bases remaining between them. The CDR3 is 14 amino acids. Germline V gives CDR1 DFQATT, CDR2 SNEGSKA (reference sequence).